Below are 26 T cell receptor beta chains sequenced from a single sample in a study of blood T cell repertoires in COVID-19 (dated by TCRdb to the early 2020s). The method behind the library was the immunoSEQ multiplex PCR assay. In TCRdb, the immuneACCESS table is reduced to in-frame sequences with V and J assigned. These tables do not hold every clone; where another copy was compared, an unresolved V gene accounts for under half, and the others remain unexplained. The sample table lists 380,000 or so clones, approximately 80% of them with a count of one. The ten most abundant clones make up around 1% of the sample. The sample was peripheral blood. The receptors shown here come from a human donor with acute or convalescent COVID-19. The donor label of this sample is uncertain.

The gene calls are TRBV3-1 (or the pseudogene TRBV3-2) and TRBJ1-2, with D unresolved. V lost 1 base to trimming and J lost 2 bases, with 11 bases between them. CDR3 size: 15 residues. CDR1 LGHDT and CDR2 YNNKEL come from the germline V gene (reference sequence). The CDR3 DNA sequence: TGTGCCAGCAGCCAAGCGGCAGGCTTCAACTATGGCTACACCTTC. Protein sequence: CASSQAAGFNYGYTF.

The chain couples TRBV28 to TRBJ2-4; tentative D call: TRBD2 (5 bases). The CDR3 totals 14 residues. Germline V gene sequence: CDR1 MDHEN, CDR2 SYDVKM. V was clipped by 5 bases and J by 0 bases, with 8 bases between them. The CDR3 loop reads CASSSAGAKNIQYF. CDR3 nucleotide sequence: TGTGCCAGCAGTAGCGCGGGAGCCAAAAACATTCAGTACTTC.

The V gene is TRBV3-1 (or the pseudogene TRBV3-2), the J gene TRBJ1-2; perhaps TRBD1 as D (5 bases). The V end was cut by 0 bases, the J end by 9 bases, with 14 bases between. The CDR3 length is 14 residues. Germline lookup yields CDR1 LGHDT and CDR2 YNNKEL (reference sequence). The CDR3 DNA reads TGTGCCAGCAGCCAAGATACGATGCAGGGCCGCTACACCTTC. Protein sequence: CASSQDTMQGRYTF.

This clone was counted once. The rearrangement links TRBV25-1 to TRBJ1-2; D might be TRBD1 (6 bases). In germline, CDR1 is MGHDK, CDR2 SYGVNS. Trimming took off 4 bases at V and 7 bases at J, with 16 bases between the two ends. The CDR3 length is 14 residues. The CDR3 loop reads CASSGGTRVFGYTF. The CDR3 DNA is TGTGCCAGCAGTGGAGGGACACGGGTCTTTGGCTACACCTTC.

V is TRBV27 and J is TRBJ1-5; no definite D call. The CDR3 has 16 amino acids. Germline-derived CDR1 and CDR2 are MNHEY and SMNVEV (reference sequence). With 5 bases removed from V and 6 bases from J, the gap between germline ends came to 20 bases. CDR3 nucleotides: TGTGCCAGCAGTCCCATTTATGACACACCAGGTCAGCCCCAGCATTTT. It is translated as CASSPIYDTPGQPQHF.

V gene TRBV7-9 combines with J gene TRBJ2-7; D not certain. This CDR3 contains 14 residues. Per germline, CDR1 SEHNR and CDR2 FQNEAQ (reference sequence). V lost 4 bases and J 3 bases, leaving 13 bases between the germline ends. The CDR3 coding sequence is TGTGCCAGCAGCTCATTCAGTTTTCGCTACGAGCAGTACTTC. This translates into CASSSFSFRYEQYF.

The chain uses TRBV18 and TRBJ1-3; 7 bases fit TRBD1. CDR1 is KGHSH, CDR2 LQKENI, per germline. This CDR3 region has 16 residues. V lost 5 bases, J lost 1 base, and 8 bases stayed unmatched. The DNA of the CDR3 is TGTGCCAGCTCAACCACAGTGACAGGGTCTGGAAACACCATATATTTT. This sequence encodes CASSTTVTGSGNTIYF.

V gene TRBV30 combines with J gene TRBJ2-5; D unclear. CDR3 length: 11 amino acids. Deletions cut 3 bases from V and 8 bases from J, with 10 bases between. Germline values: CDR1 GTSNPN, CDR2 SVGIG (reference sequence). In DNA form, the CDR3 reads TGTGCCTGGAGAGCTGGGCCAACCCAGTACTTC. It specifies CAWRAGPTQYF.

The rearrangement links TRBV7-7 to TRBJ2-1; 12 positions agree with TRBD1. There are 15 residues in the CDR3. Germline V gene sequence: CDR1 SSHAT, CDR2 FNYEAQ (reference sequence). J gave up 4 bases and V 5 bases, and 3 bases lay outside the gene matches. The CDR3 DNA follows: TGTGCCAGCAGCGTGGGACAGGGGGCTTACAATGAGCAGTTCTTC. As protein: CASSVGQGAYNEQFF.

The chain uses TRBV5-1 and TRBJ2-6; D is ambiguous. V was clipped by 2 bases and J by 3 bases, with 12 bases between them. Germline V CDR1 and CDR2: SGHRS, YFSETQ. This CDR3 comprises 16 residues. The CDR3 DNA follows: TGCGCCAGCAGCTTCGCCGATAGTGTTGGGGCCAACGTCCTGACTTTC. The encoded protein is CASSFADSVGANVLTF.

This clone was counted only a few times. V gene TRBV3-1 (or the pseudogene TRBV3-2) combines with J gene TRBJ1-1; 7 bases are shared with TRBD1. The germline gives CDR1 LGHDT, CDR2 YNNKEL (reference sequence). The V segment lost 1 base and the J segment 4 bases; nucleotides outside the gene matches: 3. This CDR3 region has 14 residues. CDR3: CASSQADRATEAFF. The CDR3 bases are TGTGCCAGCAGCCAAGCTGACAGGGCCACTGAAGCTTTCTTT.

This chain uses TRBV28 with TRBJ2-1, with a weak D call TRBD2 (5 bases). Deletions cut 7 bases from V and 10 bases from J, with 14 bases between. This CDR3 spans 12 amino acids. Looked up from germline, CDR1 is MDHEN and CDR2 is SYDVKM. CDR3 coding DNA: TGTGCCAGCAAGCCGGGGTCTCGGGAGCAGTTCTTC. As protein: CASKPGSREQFF.

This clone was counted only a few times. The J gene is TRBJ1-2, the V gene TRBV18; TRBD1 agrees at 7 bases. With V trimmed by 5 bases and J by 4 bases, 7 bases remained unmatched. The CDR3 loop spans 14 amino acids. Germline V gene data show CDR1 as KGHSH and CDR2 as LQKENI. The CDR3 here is CASSSQGKGYGYTF. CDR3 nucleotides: TGTGCCAGCTCATCACAGGGGAAGGGCTATGGCTACACCTTC.

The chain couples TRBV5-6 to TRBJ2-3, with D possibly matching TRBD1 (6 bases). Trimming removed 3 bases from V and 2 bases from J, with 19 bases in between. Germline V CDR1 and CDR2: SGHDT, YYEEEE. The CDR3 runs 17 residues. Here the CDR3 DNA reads TGTGCCAGCAGCTCGCCCGGGACACCTGGGGACACAGATACGCAGTATTTT. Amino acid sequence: CASSSPGTPGDTDTQYF.

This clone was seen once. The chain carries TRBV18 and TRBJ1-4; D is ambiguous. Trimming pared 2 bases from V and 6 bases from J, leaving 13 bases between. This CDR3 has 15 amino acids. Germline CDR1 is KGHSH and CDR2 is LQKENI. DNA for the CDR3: TGTGCCAGCTCACCAGCGGGAGGAAGAGATGAAAAACTGTTTTTT. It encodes CASSPAGGRDEKLFF.

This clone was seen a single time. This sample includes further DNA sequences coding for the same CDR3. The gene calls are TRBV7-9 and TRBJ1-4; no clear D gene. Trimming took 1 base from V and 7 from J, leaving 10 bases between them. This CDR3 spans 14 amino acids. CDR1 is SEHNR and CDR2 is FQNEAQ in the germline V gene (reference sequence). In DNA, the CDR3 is TGTGCCAGCAGCTTAGGGTTAGCGGGTGAAAAACTGTTTTTT. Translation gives CASSLGLAGEKLFF.

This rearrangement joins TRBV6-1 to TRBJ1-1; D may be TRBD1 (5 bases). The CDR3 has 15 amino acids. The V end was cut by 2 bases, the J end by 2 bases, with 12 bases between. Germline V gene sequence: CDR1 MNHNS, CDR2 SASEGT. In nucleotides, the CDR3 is TGTGCCAGCAGTGAATCGCCCAGGGTTAACACTGAAGCTTTCTTT. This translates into CASSESPRVNTEAFF.

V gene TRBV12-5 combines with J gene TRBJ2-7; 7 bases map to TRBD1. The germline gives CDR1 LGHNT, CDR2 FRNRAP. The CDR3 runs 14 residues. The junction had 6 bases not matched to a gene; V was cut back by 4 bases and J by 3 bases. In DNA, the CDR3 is TGTGCTAGTGGTTACCAGGGACAGTACTACGAGCAGTACTTC. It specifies CASGYQGQYYEQYF.

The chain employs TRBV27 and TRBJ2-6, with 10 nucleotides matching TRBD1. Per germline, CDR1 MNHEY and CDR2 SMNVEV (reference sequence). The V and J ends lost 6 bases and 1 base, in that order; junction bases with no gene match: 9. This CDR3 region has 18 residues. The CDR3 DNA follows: TGTGCCAGCAGCGCCAGGGACAGGGGATGGTCTGGGGCCAACGTCCTGACTTTC. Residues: CASSARDRGWSGANVLTF.

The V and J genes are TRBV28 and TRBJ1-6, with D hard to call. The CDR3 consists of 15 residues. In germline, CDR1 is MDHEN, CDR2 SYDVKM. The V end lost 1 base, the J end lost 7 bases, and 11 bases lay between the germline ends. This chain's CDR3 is CASSLFFTGNSPLHF. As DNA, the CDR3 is TGTGCCAGCAGTTTATTTTTTACGGGAAATTCACCCCTCCACTTT. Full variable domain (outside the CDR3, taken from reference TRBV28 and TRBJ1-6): DVKVTQSSRYLVKRTGEKVFLECVQDMDHENMFWYRQDPGLGLRLIYFSYDVKMKEKGDIPEGYSVSREKKERFSLILESASTNQTSMYLCASSLFFTGNSPLHFGNGTRLTVT.

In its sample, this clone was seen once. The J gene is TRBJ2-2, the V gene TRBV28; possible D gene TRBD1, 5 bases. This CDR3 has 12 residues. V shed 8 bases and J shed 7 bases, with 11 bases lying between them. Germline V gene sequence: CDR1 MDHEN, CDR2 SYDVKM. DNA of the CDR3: TGTGCCAGCGGGGCGGTGGGCGGGGAGCTGTTTTTT. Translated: CASGAVGGELFF.

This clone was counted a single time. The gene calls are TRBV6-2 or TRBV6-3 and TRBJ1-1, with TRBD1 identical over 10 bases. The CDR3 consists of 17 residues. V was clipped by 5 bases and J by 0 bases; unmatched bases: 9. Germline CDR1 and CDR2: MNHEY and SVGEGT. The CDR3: CASSSRDRGLMNTEAFF. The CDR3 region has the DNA TGTGCCAGCAGTAGCCGGGACAGGGGTCTCATGAACACTGAAGCTTTCTTT.

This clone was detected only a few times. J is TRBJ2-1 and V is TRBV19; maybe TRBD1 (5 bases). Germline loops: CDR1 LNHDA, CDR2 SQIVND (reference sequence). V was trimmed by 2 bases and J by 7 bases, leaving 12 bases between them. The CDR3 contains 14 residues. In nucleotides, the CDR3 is TGTGCCAGTAGTATACAGCAGGGCCGGAATGAGCAGTTCTTC. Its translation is CASSIQQGRNEQFF. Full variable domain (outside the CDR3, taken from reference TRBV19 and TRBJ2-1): DGGITQSPKYLFRKEGQNVTLSCEQNLNHDAMYWYRQDPGQGLRLIYYSQIVNDFQKGDIAEGYSVSREKKESFPLTVTSAQKNPTAFYLCASSIQQGRNEQFFGPGTRLTVL.

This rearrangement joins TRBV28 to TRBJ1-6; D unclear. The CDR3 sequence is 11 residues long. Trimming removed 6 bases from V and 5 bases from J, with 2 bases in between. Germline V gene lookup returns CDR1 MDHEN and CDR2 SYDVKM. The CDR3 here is CASSNNSPLHF. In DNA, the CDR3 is TGTGCCAGCAGCAATAATTCACCCCTCCACTTT.

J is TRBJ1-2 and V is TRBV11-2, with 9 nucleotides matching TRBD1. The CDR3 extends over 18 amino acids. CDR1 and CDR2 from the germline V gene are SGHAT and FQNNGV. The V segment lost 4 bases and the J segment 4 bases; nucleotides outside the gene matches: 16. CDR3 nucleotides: TGTGCCAGCAGCTCTCAACAGGGGGCTCGAGCTGGAACCTATGGCTACACCTTC. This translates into CASSSQQGARAGTYGYTF.

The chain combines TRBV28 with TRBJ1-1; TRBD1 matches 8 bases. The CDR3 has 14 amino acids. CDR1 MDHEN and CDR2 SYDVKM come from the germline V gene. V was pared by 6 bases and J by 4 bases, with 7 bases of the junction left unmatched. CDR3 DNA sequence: TGTGCCAGCAGATCAGGGGGCGCGGGCACTGAAGCTTTCTTT. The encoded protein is CASRSGGAGTEAFF.